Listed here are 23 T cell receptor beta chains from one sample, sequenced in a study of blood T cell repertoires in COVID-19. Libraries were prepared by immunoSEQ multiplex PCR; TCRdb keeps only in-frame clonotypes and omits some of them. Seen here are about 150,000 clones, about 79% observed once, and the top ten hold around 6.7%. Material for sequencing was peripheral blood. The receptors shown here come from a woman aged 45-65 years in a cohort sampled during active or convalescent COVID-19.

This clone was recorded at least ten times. In nucleotides, the CDR3 is TGTGCCAGTAGTCTTAGCGGGGGGATCTACGAGCAGTACTTC. Residues: CASSLSGGIYEQYF. The rearrangement joins TRBV19 to TRBJ2-7; 10 nucleotides line up with TRBD2. The germline CDR1 and CDR2 sequences are LNHDA and SQIVND (reference sequence). V shed 5 bases, J shed 3 bases, and the junction held 4 bases outside the gene matches. This CDR3 is built from 14 residues. Based on the CDR3 plus reference TRBV19 and TRBJ2-7, the full variable domain is DGGITQSPKYLFRKEGQNVTLSCEQNLNHDAMYWYRQDPGQGLRLIYYSQIVNDFQKGDIAEGYSVSREKKESFPLTVTSAQKNPTAFYLCASSLSGGIYEQYFGPGTRLTVT.

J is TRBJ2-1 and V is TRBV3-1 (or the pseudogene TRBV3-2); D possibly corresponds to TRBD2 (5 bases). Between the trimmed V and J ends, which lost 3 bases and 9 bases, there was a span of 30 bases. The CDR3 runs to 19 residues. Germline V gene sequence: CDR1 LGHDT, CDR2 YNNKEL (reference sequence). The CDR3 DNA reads TGTGCCAGCAGCCACGCCCCGGGGTTTGACGTAGCCGGGGTGGGTGAGCAGTTCTTC. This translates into CASSHAPGFDVAGVGEQFF.

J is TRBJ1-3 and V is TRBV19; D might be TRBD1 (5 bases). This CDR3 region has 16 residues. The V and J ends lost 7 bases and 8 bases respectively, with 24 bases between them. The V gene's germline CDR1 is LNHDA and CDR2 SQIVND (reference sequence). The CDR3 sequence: CASTHAGTSEDDTIYF. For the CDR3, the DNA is TGTGCCAGTACCCACGCGGGGACCTCCGAGGATGACACCATATATTTT.

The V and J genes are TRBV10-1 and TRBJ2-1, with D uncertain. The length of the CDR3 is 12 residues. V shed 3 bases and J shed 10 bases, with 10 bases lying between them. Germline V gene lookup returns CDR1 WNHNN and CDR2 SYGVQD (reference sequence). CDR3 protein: CASSDFEKEQFF. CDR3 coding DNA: TGCGCCAGCAGTGATTTTGAGAAAGAGCAGTTCTTC.

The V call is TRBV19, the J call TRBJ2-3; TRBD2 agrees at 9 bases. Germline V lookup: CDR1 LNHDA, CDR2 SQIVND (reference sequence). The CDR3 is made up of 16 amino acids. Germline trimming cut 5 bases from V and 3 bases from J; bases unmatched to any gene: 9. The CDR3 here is CASSEHGTSSTDTQYF. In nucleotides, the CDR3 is TGTGCCAGTAGTGAACACGGGACTAGCAGTACAGATACGCAGTATTTT.

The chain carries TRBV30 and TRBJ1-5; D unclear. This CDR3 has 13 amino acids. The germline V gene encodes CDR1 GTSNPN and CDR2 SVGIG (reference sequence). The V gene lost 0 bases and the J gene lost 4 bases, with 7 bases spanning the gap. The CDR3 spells CAWSVAHNQPQHF. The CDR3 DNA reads TGTGCCTGGAGTGTGGCCCATAATCAGCCCCAGCATTTT.

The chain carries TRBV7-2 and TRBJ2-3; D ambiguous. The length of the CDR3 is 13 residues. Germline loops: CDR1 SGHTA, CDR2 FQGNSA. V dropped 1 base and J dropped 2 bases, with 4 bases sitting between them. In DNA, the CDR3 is TGTGCCAGCAGCTTAGTACACACAGATACGCAGTATTTT. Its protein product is CASSLVHTDTQYF.

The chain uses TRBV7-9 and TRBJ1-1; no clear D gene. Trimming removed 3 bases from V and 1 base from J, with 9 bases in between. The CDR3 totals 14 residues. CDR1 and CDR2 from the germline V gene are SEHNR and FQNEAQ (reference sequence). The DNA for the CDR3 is TGTGCCAGCAGCTTGGTATCGGGGAACACTGAAGCTTTCTTT. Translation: CASSLVSGNTEAFF.

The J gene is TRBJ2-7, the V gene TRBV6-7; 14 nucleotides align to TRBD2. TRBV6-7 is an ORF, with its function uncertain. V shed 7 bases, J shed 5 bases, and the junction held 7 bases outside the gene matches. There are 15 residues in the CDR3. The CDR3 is CASIPTSGGAHEQYF. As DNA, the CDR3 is TGTGCCAGCATCCCGACTAGCGGGGGGGCCCACGAGCAGTACTTC.

The CDR3 DNA sequence: TGTGCCAGCATTCCGGGACAGAGATACGAGCAGTACTTC. Translation: CASIPGQRYEQYF. V usage is TRBV2 and J usage is TRBJ2-7, with 7 bases aligning to TRBD1. The V and J ends lost 7 bases and 4 bases, in that order; junction bases with no gene match: 7. The length of the CDR3 is 13 residues. Germline loops: CDR1 SNHLY, CDR2 FYNNEI.

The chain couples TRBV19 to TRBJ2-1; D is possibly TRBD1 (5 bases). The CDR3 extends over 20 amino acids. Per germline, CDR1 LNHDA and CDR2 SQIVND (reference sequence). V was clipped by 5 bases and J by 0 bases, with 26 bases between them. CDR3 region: CASSPMGRVVIRSSYNEQFF. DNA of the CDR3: TGTGCCAGTAGTCCAATGGGCAGGGTAGTTATCAGGAGCTCCTACAATGAGCAGTTCTTC.

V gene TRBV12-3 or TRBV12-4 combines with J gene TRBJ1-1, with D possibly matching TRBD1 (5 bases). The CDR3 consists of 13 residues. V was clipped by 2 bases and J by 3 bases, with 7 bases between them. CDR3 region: CASSLSGDTEAFF. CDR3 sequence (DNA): TGTGCCAGCAGTTTATCGGGGGACACTGAAGCTTTCTTT.

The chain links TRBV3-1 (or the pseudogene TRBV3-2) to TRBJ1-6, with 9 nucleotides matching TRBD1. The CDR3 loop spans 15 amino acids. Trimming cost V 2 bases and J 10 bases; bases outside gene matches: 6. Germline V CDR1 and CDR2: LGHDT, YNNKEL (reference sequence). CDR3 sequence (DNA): TGTGCCAGCAGCCAAAGGGGACAGGGTAAATCACCCCTCCACTTT. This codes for CASSQRGQGKSPLHF.

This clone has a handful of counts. This CDR3 reads CASSLGRNQPQHF. CDR3 nucleotide sequence: TGTGCCAGCAGCTTAGGGCGGAATCAGCCCCAGCATTTT. The V call is TRBV7-8, the J call TRBJ1-5; D gene uncertain. The CDR3 is 13 amino acids. Per the germline V gene, CDR1 is SGHVS and CDR2 is FQNEAQ. V lost 1 base and J 4 bases, leaving 5 bases between the germline ends.

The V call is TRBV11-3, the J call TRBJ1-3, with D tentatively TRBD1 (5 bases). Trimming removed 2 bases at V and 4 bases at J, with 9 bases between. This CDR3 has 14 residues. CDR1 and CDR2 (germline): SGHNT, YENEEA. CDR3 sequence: CASSLQGGGNTIYF. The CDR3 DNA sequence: TGTGCCAGCAGCTTACAGGGTGGCGGAAACACCATATATTTT.

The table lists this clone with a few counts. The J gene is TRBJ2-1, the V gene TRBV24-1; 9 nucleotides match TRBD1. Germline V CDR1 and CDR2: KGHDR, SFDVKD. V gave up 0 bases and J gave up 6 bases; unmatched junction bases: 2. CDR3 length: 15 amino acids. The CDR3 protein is CATSDLSTGGNEQFF. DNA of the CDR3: TGTGCCACCAGTGATTTGTCGACAGGGGGCAATGAGCAGTTCTTC.

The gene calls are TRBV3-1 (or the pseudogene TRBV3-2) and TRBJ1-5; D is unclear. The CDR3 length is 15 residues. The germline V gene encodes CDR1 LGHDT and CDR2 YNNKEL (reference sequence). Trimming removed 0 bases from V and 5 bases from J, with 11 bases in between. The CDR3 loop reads CASSQEGGNHQPQHF. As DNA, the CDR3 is TGTGCCAGCAGCCAAGAAGGAGGAAACCATCAGCCCCAGCATTTT.

Here the CDR3 DNA reads TGTGCCAGCACCCTTGGGGGGGCCCAAAAGGAGACCCAGTACTTC. Protein: CASTLGGAQKETQYF. This sequence joins TRBV7-9 and TRBJ2-5, with D tentatively TRBD2 (7 bases). Germline V gene sequence: CDR1 SEHNR, CDR2 FQNEAQ (reference sequence). The CDR3 is 15 residues long. V lost 7 bases and J 5 bases, leaving 20 bases between the germline ends.

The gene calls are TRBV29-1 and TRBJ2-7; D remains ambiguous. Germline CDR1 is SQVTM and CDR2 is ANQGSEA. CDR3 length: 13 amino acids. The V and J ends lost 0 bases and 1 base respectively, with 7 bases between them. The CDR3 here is CSVEDSRSYEQYF. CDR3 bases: TGCAGCGTTGAAGATAGTAGATCCTACGAGCAGTACTTC.

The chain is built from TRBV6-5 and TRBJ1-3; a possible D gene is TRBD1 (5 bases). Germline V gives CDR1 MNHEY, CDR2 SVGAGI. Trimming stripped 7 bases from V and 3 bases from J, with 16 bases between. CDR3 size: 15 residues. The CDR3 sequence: CASKSSGVVGNTIYF. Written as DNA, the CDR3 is TGTGCCAGCAAATCATCGGGGGTTGTTGGAAACACCATATATTTT.

The CDR3 DNA reads TGTGCCATCAGTTCCAAACAGGGAACCGTCTACGAGCAGTACTTC. It is translated as CAISSKQGTVYEQYF. The V call is TRBV10-3, the J call TRBJ2-7, with D possibly matching TRBD1 (6 bases). CDR3 length: 15 amino acids. Germline-derived CDR1 and CDR2 are ENHRY and SYGVKD. Trimming removed 5 bases from V and 3 bases from J, with 17 bases in between.

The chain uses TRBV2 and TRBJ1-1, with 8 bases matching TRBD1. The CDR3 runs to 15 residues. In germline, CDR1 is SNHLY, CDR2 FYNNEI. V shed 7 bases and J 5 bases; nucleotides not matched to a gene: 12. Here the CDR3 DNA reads TGTGCCAGCAATATAGGACAGGGCCAGGGGACTGAAGCTTTCTTT. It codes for CASNIGQGQGTEAFF.

The CDR3 region is CASSLSGLSYNSPLHF. The CDR3 DNA reads as TGTGCCAGCAGCTTGAGCGGCCTCTCCTATAATTCACCCCTCCACTTT. The chain links TRBV7-2 to TRBJ1-6; D not certain. Germline V gene lookup returns CDR1 SGHTA and CDR2 FQGNSA. The CDR3 loop spans 16 amino acids. Trimming pared 3 bases from V and 0 bases from J, leaving 9 bases between.